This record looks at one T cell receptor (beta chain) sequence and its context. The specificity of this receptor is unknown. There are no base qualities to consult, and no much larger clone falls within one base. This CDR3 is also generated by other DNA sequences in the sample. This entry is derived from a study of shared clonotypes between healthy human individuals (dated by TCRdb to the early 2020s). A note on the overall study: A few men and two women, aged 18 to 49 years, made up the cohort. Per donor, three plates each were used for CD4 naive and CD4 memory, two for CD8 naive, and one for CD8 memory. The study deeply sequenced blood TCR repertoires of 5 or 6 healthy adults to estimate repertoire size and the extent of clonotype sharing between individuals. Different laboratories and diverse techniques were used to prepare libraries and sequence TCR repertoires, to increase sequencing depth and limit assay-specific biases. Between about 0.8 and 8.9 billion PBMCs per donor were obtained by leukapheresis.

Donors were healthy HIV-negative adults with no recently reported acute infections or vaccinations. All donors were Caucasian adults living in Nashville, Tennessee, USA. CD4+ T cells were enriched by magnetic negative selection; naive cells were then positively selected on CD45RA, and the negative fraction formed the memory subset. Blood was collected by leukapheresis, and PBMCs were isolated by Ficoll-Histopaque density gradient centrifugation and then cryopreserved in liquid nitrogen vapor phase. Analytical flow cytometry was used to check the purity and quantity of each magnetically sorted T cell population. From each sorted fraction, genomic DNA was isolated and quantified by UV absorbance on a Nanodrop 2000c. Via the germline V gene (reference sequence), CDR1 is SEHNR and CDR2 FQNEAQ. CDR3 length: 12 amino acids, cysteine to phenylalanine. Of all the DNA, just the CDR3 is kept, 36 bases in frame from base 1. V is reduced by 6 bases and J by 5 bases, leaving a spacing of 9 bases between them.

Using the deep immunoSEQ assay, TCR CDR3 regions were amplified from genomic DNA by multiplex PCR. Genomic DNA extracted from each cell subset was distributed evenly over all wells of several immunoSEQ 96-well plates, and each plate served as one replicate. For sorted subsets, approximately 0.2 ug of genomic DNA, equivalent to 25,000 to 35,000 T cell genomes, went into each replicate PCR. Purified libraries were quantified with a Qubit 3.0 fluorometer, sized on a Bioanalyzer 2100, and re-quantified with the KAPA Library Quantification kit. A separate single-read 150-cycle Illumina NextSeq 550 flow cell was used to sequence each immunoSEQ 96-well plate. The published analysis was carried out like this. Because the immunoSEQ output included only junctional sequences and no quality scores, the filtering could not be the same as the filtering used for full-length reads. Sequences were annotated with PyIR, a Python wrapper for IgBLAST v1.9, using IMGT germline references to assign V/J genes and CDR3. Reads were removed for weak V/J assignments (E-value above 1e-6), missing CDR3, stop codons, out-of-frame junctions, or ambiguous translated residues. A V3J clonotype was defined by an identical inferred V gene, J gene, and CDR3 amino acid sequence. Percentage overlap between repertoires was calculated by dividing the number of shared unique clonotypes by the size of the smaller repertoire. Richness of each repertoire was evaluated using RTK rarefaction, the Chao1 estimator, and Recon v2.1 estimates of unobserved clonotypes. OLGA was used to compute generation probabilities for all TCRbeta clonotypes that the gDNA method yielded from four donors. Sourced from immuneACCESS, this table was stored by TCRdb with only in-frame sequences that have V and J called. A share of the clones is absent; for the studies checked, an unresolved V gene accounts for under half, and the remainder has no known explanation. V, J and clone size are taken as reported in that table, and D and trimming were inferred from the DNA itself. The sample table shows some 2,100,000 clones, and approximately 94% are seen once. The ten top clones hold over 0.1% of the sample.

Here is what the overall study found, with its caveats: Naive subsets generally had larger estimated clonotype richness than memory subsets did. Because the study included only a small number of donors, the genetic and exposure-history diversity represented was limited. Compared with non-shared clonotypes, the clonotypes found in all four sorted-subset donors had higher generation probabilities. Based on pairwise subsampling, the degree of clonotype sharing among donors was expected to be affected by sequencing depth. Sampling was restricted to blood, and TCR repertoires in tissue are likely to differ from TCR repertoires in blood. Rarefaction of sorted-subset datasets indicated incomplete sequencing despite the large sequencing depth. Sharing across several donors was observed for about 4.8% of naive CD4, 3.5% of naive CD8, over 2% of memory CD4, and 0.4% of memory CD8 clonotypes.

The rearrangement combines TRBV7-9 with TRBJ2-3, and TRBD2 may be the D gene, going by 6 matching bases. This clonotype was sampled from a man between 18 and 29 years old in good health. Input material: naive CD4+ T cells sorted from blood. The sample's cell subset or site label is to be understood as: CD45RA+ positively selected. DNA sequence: TGTGCCAGCAGACCCGGGGGAGATACGCAGTATTTT. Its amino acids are CASRPGGDTQYF. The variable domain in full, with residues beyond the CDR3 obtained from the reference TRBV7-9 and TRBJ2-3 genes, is DTGVSQNPRHKITKRGQNVTFRCDPISEHNRLYWYRQTLGQGPEFLTYFQNEAQLEKSRLLSDRFSAERPKGSFSTLEIQRTEQGDSAMYLCASRPGGDTQYFGPGTRLTVL.